The entry below gives a single TCR beta chain sequence along with its context. Its antigen is not known. The source of the sample is a study of blood T cells in healthy people across ages. Study-wide findings and caveats: Unsorted PBMCs ruled out conclusive naive versus antigen-experienced comparison.

All donors came from Russia, were Caucasian and healthy, and spanned ages about 6 to 95. For the second PCR, which ran for roughly 7 to 11 cycles, a sample-barcoded 5' primer and a J-beta primer mix were used. Each CDR3 protein gets one entry after TCRdb re-called the 5' RACE reads with MiXCR. The data show over a million distinct CDR3 sequences, with around 43% seen just once and approximately 17% held by the top ten. With 4 bases removed from V and 8 bases from J, the gap between germline ends came to 16 bases. Per germline, CDR1 KGHSY and CDR2 FQNENV. This CDR3 comprises 14 residues. Sequencing was performed on blood. The clonotype comes from a woman in her fifties or sixties in good health. V usage is TRBV16 and J usage is TRBJ2-3; D may be TRBD1 (6 bases). CDR3 nucleotide sequence: TGTGCCAGCAGCCCCAATCATGACAGGTCTACGCAGTATTTT. It translates to CASSPNHDRSTQYF.